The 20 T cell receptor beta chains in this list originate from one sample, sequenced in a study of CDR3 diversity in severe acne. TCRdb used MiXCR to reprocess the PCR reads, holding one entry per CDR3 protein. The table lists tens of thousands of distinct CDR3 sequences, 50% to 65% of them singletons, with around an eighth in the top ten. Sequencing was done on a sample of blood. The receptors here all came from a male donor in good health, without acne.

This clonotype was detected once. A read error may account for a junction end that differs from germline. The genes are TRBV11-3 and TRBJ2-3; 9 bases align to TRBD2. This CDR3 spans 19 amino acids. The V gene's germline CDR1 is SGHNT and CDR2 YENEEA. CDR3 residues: CASSRGGRGLASSTDAQYF. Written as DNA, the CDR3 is TGTGCCAGCAGTCGAGGCGGCAGGGGACTAGCCTCGAGCACAGATGCGCAGTATTTT.

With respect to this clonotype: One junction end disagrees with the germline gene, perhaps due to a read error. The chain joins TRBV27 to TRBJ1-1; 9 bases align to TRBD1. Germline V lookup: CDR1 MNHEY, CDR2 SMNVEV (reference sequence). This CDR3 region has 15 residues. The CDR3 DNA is TGTGCCAGCAGCCCCGCACAGGGGGCGCGTACTGAAGCTTCCTTT. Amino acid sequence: CASSPAQGARTEASF.

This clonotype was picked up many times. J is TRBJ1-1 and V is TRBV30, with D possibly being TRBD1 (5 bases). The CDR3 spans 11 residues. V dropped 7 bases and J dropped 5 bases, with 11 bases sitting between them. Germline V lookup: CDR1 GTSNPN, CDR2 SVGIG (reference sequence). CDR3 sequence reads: CAYQGQTEAFF. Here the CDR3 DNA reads TGTGCCTATCAGGGTCAGACTGAAGCTTTCTTT.

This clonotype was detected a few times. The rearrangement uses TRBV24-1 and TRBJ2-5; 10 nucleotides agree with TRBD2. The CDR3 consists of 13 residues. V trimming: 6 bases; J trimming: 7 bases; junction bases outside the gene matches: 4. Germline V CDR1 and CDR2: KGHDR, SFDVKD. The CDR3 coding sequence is TGTGCCACCAGTCGGACTAGCGGAGGGACCCAGTACTTC. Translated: CATSRTSGGTQYF.

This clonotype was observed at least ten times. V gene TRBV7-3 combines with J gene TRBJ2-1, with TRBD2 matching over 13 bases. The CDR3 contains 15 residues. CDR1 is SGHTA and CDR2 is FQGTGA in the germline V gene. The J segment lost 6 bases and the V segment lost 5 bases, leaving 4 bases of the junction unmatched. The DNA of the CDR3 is TGTGCCAGCAGCCCAACTAGCGGGGGGGGCAATGAGCAGTTCTTC. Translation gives CASSPTSGGGNEQFF. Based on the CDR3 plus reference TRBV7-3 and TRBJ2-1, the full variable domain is GAGVSQTPSNKVTEKGKYVELRCDPISGHTALYWYRQSLGQGPEFLIYFQGTGAADDSGLPNDRFFAVRPEGSVSTLKIQRTERGDSAVYLCASSPTSGGGNEQFFGPGTRLTVL.

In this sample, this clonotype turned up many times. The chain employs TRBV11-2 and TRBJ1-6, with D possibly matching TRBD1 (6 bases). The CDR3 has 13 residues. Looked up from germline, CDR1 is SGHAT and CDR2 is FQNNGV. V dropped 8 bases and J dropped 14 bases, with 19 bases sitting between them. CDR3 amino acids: CASGSRDNLSLHF. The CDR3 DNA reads TGTGCCAGCGGTAGTCGGGACAACCTGTCCCTCCACTTT.

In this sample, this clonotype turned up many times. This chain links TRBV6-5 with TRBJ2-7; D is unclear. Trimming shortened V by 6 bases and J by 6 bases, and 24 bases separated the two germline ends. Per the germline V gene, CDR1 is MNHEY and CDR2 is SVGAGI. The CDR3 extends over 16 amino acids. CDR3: CASSHSLRKGKGEQYF. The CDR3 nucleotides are TGTGCCAGCAGCCACTCCCTTAGGAAAGGAAAGGGCGAGCAGTACTTC.

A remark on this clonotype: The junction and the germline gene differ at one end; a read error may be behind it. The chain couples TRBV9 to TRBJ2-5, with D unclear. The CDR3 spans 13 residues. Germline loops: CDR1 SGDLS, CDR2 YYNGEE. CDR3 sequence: CASSTDNQETQYF. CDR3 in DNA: TGTGCCAGCAGCACAGACAACCAGGAGACCCAGTACTTC.

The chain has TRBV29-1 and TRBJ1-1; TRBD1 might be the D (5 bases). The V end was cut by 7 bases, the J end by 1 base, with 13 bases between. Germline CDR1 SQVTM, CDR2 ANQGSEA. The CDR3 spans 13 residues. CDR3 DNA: TGCAGCGCCCCCGGGACGGAGAACACTGAAGCTTTCTTT. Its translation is CSAPGTENTEAFF.

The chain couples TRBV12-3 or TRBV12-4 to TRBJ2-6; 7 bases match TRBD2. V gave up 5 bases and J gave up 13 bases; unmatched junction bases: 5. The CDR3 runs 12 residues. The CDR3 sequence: CASSGPGGVLTF. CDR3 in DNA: TGTGCCAGCAGTGGACCGGGAGGAGTCCTGACTTTC.

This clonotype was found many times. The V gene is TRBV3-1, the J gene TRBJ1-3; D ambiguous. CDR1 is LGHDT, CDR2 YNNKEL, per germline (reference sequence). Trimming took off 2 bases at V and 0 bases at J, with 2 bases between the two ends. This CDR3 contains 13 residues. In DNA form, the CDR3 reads TGTGCCAGCAGCCAACTCTCTGGAAACACCATATATTTT. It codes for CASSQLSGNTIYF.

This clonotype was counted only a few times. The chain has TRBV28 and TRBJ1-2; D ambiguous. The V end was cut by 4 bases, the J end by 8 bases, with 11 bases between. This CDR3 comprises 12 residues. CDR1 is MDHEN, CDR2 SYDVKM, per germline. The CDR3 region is CASSSAVRGYTF. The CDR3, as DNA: TGTGCCAGCAGTTCGGCAGTGAGGGGCTACACCTTC.

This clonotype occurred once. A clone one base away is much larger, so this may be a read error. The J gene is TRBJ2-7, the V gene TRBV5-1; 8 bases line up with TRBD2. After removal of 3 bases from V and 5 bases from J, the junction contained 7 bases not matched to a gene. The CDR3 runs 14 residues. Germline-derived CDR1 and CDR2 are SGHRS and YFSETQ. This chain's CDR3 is CASSYGTRAHEQYF. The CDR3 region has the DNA TGCGCCAGCAGCTACGGGACTAGAGCCCACGAGCAGTACTTC.

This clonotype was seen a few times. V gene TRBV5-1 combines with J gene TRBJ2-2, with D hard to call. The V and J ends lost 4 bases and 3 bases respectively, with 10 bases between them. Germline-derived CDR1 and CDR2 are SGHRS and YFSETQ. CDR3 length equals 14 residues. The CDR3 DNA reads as TGCGCCAGCAGCGGGCTCATGGACACCGGGGAGCTGTTTTTT. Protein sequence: CASSGLMDTGELFF.

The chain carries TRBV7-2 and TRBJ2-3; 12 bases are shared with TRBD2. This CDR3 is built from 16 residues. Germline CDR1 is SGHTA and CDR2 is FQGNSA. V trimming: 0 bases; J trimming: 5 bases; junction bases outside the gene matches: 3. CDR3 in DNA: TGTGCCAGCAGCTTAGCACTAGCGGGGGGCCAAGATACGCAGTATTTT. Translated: CASSLALAGGQDTQYF.

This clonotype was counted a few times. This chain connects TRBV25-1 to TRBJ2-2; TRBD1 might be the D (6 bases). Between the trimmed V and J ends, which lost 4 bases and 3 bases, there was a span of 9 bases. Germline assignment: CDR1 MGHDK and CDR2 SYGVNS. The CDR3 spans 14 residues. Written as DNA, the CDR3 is TGTGCCAGCAGTGGCAGGGGTGACACCGGGGAGCTGTTTTTT. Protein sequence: CASSGRGDTGELFF.

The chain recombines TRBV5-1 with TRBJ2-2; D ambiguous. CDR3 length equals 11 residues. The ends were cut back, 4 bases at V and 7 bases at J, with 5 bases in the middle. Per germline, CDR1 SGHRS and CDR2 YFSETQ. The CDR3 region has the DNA TGCGCCAGCAGCCAGAGCGGGGAGCTGTTTTTT. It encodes CASSQSGELFF.

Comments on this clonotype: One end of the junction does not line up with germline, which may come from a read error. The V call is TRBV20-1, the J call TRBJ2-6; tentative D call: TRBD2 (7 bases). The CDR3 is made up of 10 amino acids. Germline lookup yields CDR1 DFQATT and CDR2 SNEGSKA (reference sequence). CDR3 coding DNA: TGCAGTACGGGGGGCGCCCGAGTGGCTTTC. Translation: CSTGGARVAF.

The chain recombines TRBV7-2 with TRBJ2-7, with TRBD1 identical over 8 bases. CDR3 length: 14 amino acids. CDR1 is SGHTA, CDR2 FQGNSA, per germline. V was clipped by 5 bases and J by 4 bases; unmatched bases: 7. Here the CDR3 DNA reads TGTGCCAGCAGCCTCCGACAGGGGTATTACGAGCAGTACTTC. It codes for CASSLRQGYYEQYF.

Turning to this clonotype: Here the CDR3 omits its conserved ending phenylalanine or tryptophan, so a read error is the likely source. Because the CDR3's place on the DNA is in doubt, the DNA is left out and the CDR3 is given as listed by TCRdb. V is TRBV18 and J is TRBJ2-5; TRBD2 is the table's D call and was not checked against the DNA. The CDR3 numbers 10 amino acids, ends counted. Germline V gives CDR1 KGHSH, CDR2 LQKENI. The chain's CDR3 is CASSPVGLPL.